Below, 30 T cell receptor beta chains from the same sample are listed, as sequenced in a study of T-cell reconstitution after alpha-beta-depleted transplantation in children (dated by TCRdb to between 2015 and 2016). Library preparation employed PCR. These reads were obtained on an Illumina HiSeq 2500. Molecular barcoding was employed in the preparation of TCR libraries, with unique molecular identifiers being used to normalize TCRbeta repertoire quantification. In TCRdb, the public reads were trimmed at Q25 with fastp and aligned with MiXCR, with productive beta chains retained. Rows with one shared CDR3 protein collapse into an entry with the most common genes and DNA. The sample table holds some 200,000 distinct CDR3 sequences, of which roughly 15% were seen once. The ten largest clonotypes hold around 14% of the sample. Specimen: PBMCs from the stem cell graft donor, collected from the stem cell graft. The receptors originated from a human donor who donated a stem cell graft to a child with acute lymphoblastic leukemia.

This clonotype has ten or more counts. The chain couples TRBV5-1 to TRBJ2-5, with D hard to call. The length of the CDR3 is 14 residues. Deletions cut 6 bases from V and 2 bases from J, with 14 bases between. Germline lookup yields CDR1 SGHRS and CDR2 YFSETQ. CDR3 sequence: CASKIAPNQETQYF. DNA of the CDR3: TGCGCCAGCAAGATAGCTCCCAATCAAGAGACCCAGTACTTC.

In its sample, this clonotype was seen many times. V is TRBV12-3 or TRBV12-4 and J is TRBJ1-1; D is perhaps TRBD1 (5 bases). The CDR3 length is 13 residues. Trimming shortened V by 5 bases and J by 4 bases, and 11 bases separated the two germline ends. The CDR3 sequence is CASSPIRGTEAFF. The CDR3 DNA sequence: TGTGCCAGCAGTCCCATAAGGGGCACTGAAGCTTTCTTT.

This clonotype was recorded at least ten times. V and J are TRBV27 and TRBJ2-1, with D unclear. V lost 5 bases, J lost 6 bases, and 8 bases lay in between. This CDR3 has 12 amino acids. Germline values: CDR1 MNHEY, CDR2 SMNVEV (reference sequence). The CDR3 coding sequence is TGTGCCAGCAGTCCGCCGGCCAATGAGCAGTTCTTC. Residues: CASSPPANEQFF.

This clonotype has at least ten counts. The chain carries TRBV5-1 and TRBJ2-2; no clear D gene. Germline V CDR1 and CDR2: SGHRS, YFSETQ. The CDR3 sequence is 15 residues long. The germline V and J ends were trimmed by 2 bases and 2 bases, with 10 bases remaining between them. The CDR3 protein is CASSFGQANTGELFF. The DNA for the CDR3 is TGCGCCAGCAGCTTCGGGCAGGCCAACACCGGGGAGCTGTTTTTT.

This clonotype was seen a handful of times. The V and J genes are TRBV5-1 and TRBJ1-2; 9 bases map to TRBD1. CDR3 length: 14 amino acids. Germline V gene sequence: CDR1 SGHRS, CDR2 YFSETQ. V dropped 2 bases and J dropped 6; count of bases not matched to a gene: 5. The CDR3 is CASSLGDRDHGYTF. The CDR3 DNA follows: TGCGCCAGCAGCTTAGGGGACAGGGACCATGGCTACACCTTC. The full variable domain, its missing parts supplied by reference TRBV5-1 and TRBJ1-2, is KAGVTQTPRYLIKTRGQQVTLSCSPISGHRSVSWYQQTPGQGLQFLFEYFSETQRNKGNFPGRFSGRQFSNSRSEMNVSTLELGDSALYLCASSLGDRDHGYTFGSGTRLTVV.

The table lists this clonotype with a few counts. The rearrangement uses TRBV20-1 and TRBJ1-6; D is possibly TRBD1 (5 bases). There are 13 residues in the CDR3. The V end was cut by 6 bases, the J end by 6 bases, with 12 bases between. Germline CDR1 is DFQATT and CDR2 is SNEGSKA (reference sequence). The DNA of the CDR3 is TGCAGTGCCCAGGCGGGGGTTAATTCACCCCTCCACTTT. Its protein product is CSAQAGVNSPLHF.

This clonotype came up once. Possible read error: a much larger clone is one base away. The chain couples TRBV27 to TRBJ2-7; perhaps TRBD1 as D (6 bases). Germline V gene sequence: CDR1 MNHEY, CDR2 SMNVEV (reference sequence). This CDR3 comprises 16 residues. The CDR3 DNA reads as TGTGCCAGCAGTTTATCGTACCAGGGGAGCTCCAACGAGCAGTACTTC. The encoded protein is CASSLSYQGSSNEQYF.

This clonotype was seen a handful of times. The V gene is TRBV29-1, the J gene TRBJ1-1; D ambiguous. The CDR3 covers 12 residues. Trimming pared 6 bases from V and 1 base from J, leaving 9 bases between. Germline CDR1 is SQVTM and CDR2 is ANQGSEA. CDR3: CSVRQRNTEAFF. The CDR3 DNA reads as TGCAGCGTCAGACAAAGGAACACTGAAGCTTTCTTT.

The rearrangement uses TRBV15 and TRBJ2-5; tentatively, D is TRBD1 or TRBD2 (5 bases each). The CDR3 contains 15 residues. The germline CDR1 and CDR2 sequences are LNHNV and YYDKDF (reference sequence). V dropped 3 bases and J dropped 5 bases, with 16 bases sitting between them. Here the CDR3 reads CATSRSTRGAETQYF. CDR3 DNA: TGTGCCACCAGCAGGTCAACGAGGGGCGCGGAGACCCAGTACTTC. Supplemented by reference TRBV15 and TRBJ2-5, the full variable domain reads DAMVIQNPRYQVTQFGKPVTLSCSQTLNHNVMYWYQQKSSQAPKLLFHYYDKDFNNEADTPDNFQSRRPNTSFCFLDIRSPGLGDTAMYLCATSRSTRGAETQYFGPGTRLLVL.

The V call is TRBV12-3 or TRBV12-4, the J call TRBJ1-5, with TRBD1 as a possible D gene (6 bases). The CDR3 consists of 18 residues. V was shortened by 1 base and J by 3 bases, with 19 bases between the two germline ends. The CDR3 reads CASSLGLPGATTNQPQHF. As DNA, the CDR3 is TGTGCCAGCAGTTTAGGCCTCCCAGGGGCCACAACCAATCAGCCCCAGCATTTT.

This clonotype was recorded a few times. This chain joins TRBV12-3 or TRBV12-4 and TRBJ1-1; TRBD1 aligns across 11 bases. This CDR3 contains 15 residues. The ends lost 7 bases at V and 0 bases at J; junction bases unmatched: 4. For the CDR3, the DNA is TGTGCCAGCATCCGGACAGGGGGCCTGAACACTGAAGCTTTCTTT. It specifies CASIRTGGLNTEAFF.

This chain uses TRBV7-2 with TRBJ1-4; 8 bases map to TRBD1. Unmatched junction bases numbered 10, after V lost 4 bases and J lost 0 bases. Germline V gene sequence: CDR1 SGHTA, CDR2 FQGNSA. CDR3 length equals 18 residues. CDR3 protein: CASSYYWTGITTNEKLFF. DNA for the CDR3: TGTGCCAGCAGCTACTACTGGACAGGGATAACAACTAATGAAAAACTGTTTTTT.

The chain couples TRBV21-1 to TRBJ2-5. TRBV21-1 is designated a pseudogene. CDR3 length: 14 residues. The CDR3 region is CASSRALGQETQYF. The CDR3 bases are TGTGCCAGCAGCCGGGCCTTGGGCCAAGAGACCCAGTACTTC.

This clonotype was detected ten times or more. This chain uses TRBV9 with TRBJ1-1, with a weak D call TRBD1 (5 bases). V lost 6 bases and J lost 10, with 16 bases in between. Germline V gene data show CDR1 as SGDLS and CDR2 as YYNGEE. This CDR3 is built from 12 residues. CDR3 bases: TGTGCCAGCAATGTAGATGGGGGATTAGCTTTCTTT. Protein: CASNVDGGLAFF.

This clonotype was seen many times. This chain connects TRBV24-1 to TRBJ2-2; a possible D gene is TRBD2 (5 bases). V lost 0 bases, J lost 4 bases, and 14 bases lay in between. Germline loops: CDR1 KGHDR, CDR2 SFDVKD. CDR3 length: 17 amino acids. CDR3 amino acids: CATSDLVGLRGTGELFF. CDR3 coding DNA: TGTGCCACCAGTGATTTGGTCGGACTTCGGGGCACCGGGGAGCTGTTTTTT.

This clonotype was detected ten times or more. The V call is TRBV27, the J call TRBJ1-6, with a weak D call TRBD1 (6 bases). The V and J ends lost 4 bases and 8 bases respectively, with 12 bases between them. Germline values: CDR1 MNHEY, CDR2 SMNVEV (reference sequence). The CDR3 is 14 residues long. The CDR3 region has the DNA TGTGCCAGCAGTTGGACAGTCAATGATTCACCCCTCCACTTT. This translates into CASSWTVNDSPLHF.

In this sample, this clonotype turned up many times. Written as DNA, the CDR3 is TGCAGTGCTAGAGTAGCGGGAGTCTCCAATGAGCAGTTCTTC. Its protein is CSARVAGVSNEQFF. The chain is built from TRBV20-1 and TRBJ2-1; TRBD2 aligns across 9 bases. This CDR3 comprises 14 residues. Unmatched junction bases numbered 4, after V lost 1 base and J lost 6 bases. Germline assignment: CDR1 DFQATT and CDR2 SNEGSKA (reference sequence).

This clonotype showed up many times. The V call is TRBV5-1, the J call TRBJ1-1; 7 bases align to TRBD1. After removal of 4 bases from V and 7 bases from J, the junction contained 13 bases not matched to a gene. CDR1 is SGHRS, CDR2 YFSETQ, per germline. This CDR3 has 15 amino acids. The CDR3 spells CASSHPDRALNEAFF. The CDR3 DNA reads as TGCGCCAGCAGCCATCCTGACAGGGCCTTAAATGAAGCTTTCTTT.

V is TRBV11-2 and J is TRBJ1-2, with D perhaps matching TRBD1 (5 bases). This CDR3 is 16 amino acids long. Between the trimmed V and J ends, which lost 5 bases and 5 bases, there was a span of 21 bases. Germline CDR1 SGHAT, CDR2 FQNNGV. CDR3 residues: CASSQRTAPRGYGYTF. The CDR3 region has the DNA TGTGCCAGCAGCCAGAGAACTGCACCAAGGGGTTATGGCTACACCTTC.

This clonotype was picked up many times. The V and J genes are TRBV6-5 and TRBJ2-5; the D gene could be TRBD1 or TRBD2 (5 bases each). CDR3 size: 13 residues. CDR1 MNHEY and CDR2 SVGAGI come from the germline V gene. V lost 4 bases, J lost 5 bases, and 11 bases lay in between. The CDR3 region has the DNA TGTGCCAGCAGTTCCCCCGGGACGGAGACCCAGTACTTC. Residues: CASSSPGTETQYF.

This clonotype was counted ten times or more. The chain uses TRBV12-3 or TRBV12-4 and TRBJ2-7; 8 bases align to TRBD1. V shed 5 bases, J shed 4 bases, and the junction held 10 bases outside the gene matches. The CDR3 has 15 amino acids. This chain's CDR3 is CASSIRGQTRYEQYF. The CDR3 nucleotides read TGTGCCAGCAGTATCAGGGGGCAGACTAGGTACGAGCAGTACTTC.

Ten or more counts support this clonotype. The chain uses TRBV12-3 or TRBV12-4 and TRBJ1-1; D gene unclear. CDR3 length: 13 residues. V lost 3 bases to trimming and J lost 4 bases, with 9 bases between them. For the CDR3, the DNA is TGTGCCAGCAGTTTGTGGGGAGGCACTGAAGCTTTCTTT. Protein: CASSLWGGTEAFF.

The V call is TRBV2, the J call TRBJ1-1; perhaps TRBD1 as D (6 bases). This CDR3 is built from 14 residues. Looked up from germline, CDR1 is SNHLY and CDR2 is FYNNEI. Trimming took 4 bases from V and 2 from J, leaving 11 bases between them. The CDR3 DNA sequence: TGTGCCAGCAGTGGACAGGTGAAAAACACTGAAGCTTTCTTT. Its protein is CASSGQVKNTEAFF. Combining the CDR3 with reference TRBV2 and TRBJ1-1 gives the whole variable domain EPEVTQTPSHQVTQMGQEVILRCVPISNHLYFYWYRQILGQKVEFLVSFYNNEISEKSEIFDDQFSVERPDGSNFTLKIRSTKLEDSAMYFCASSGQVKNTEAFFGQGTRLTVV.

The rearrangement joins TRBV13 to TRBJ2-3; weak D call: TRBD1 (6 bases). The CDR3 has 15 residues. The V gene's germline CDR1 is PRHDT and CDR2 FYEKMQ (reference sequence). V shed 5 bases and J shed 5 bases, with 17 bases lying between them. CDR3 DNA: TGTGCCAGCAGCCCCGCCAGGGGTTTGGAAGATACGCAGTATTTT. Its translation is CASSPARGLEDTQYF.

The table lists this clonotype with many counts. The chain couples TRBV12-3 or TRBV12-4 to TRBJ1-6; the D gene is possibly TRBD1 (6 bases). V gave up 6 bases and J gave up 8 bases, with 11 bases separating them. This CDR3 is 13 amino acids long. The DNA for the CDR3 is TGTGCCAGCAGCCAGGGGCTGGATTCACCCCTCCACTTT. Translating it yields CASSQGLDSPLHF.

This clonotype has a count of ten or more. For the CDR3, the DNA is TGTGCCAGCAGCCAGGGGGGGAAAGAGACCCAGTACTTC. Its translation is CASSQGGKETQYF. The chain links TRBV3-1 to TRBJ2-5, with 7 bases identical to TRBD2. Germline V CDR1 and CDR2: LGHDT, YNNKEL (reference sequence). This CDR3 spans 13 amino acids. J lost 3 bases, V lost 3 bases, and 1 base had no gene match.

The sample holds many counts of this clonotype. The CDR3 nucleotides read TGCGCCAGCAGCTTGGTAGTCGGGACTAATGAAAAACTGTTTTTT. Translated, it gives CASSLVVGTNEKLFF. The gene calls are TRBV5-1 and TRBJ1-4; D not certain. Germline V gene data show CDR1 as SGHRS and CDR2 as YFSETQ. The CDR3 covers 15 residues. V shed 0 bases and J shed 2 bases, with 8 bases lying between them.

There are many counts of this clonotype. This chain links TRBV5-8 with TRBJ1-4; D is ambiguous. From germline, CDR1 is SGHTS and CDR2 YDEGEE. The CDR3 totals 12 residues. V was trimmed by 5 bases and J by 5 bases, leaving 7 bases between them. Here the CDR3 reads CASSRQNEKLFF. DNA of the CDR3: TGTGCCAGCAGTCGGCAGAATGAAAAACTGTTTTTT.

At least ten counts were recorded for this clonotype. The rearrangement uses TRBV29-1 and TRBJ1-4; TRBD1 matches at 7 bases. The CDR3 is 13 amino acids. From germline, CDR1 is SQVTM and CDR2 ANQGSEA. V lost 7 bases, J lost 8 bases, and 10 bases stayed unmatched. As DNA, the CDR3 is TGCAGCGCCTTCGACAGGGCTGGAGAAAAACTGTTTTTT. This codes for CSAFDRAGEKLFF.

This clonotype was seen many times. This chain links TRBV12-3 or TRBV12-4 with TRBJ2-4; 8 bases match TRBD2. CDR3 length: 15 residues. The trim removed 5 bases at V and 7 bases at J, leaving 10 bases unmatched. The CDR3 protein is CASSRSGRVGNIQYF. CDR3 sequence (DNA): TGTGCCAGCAGTCGCAGCGGGAGAGTGGGGAACATTCAGTACTTC.